Listed below are T cell receptor beta chains from one sample, sequenced in a study of regulatory T cells in long-lasting Graves disease. TCRdb re-analysed the multiplex PCR reads in MiXCR, keeping a single row per CDR3 protein. Of 400,000 to 550,000 distinct CDR3 sequences listed, 16% are singletons. A further study also used this sample, focusing on T cells in Graves' hyperthyroidism and ophthalmopathy.

Sequencing was performed on peripheral blood mononuclear cells (PBMCs), taken at new diagnosis, from a patient treated with antithyroid drugs. All receptors come from a woman under 40 with Graves disease. CDR3s include the opening cysteine and the closing phenylalanine or tryptophan. The order of the fields is clone size, V gene, D gene, J gene, CDR3 length, CDR3 protein, CDR3 DNA. The D gene is left open where the match is weak. Rows may omit the clone size; those that give it use once, few, many or a size class.

many	TRBV28	TRBD2	TRBJ2-7	16	CASRVAGSGRSYEQYF	TGTGCCAGCAGAGTTGCCGGCAGCGGGAGAAGTTACGAGCAGTACTTC
many	TRBV6-1	-	TRBJ2-5	13	CASSPTQGETQYF	TGTGCCAGCAGTCCAACTCAGGGGGAGACCCAGTACTTC
many	TRBV29-1	-	TRBJ2-3	17	CSVEDHVAGPSTDTQYF	TGCAGCGTTGAAGACCACGTCGCGGGACCTAGCACAGATACGCAGTATTTT
-	TRBV11-1	TRBD2	TRBJ2-3	16	CASSSYFSGSTDTQYF	TGTGCCAGCAGCTCCTACTTTAGCGGGAGTACAGATACGCAGTATTTT
many	TRBV6-5	-	TRBJ2-3	14	CASSYFSVGDTQYF	TGTGCCAGCAGTTATTTCTCCGTGGGAGATACGCAGTATTTT
-	TRBV7-9	-	TRBJ1-1	16	CASSLRPRGTFTEAFF	TGTGCCAGCAGCTTAAGGCCACGAGGGACATTCACTGAAGCTTTCTTT
many	TRBV6-1	-	TRBJ2-1	10	CASSGVEQFF	TGTGCCAGCAGTGGAGTTGAGCAGTTCTTC
many	TRBV28	-	TRBJ1-1	15	CASSLWGGMNTEAFF	TGTGCCAGCAGTTTATGGGGGGGAATGAACACTGAAGCTTTCTTT
few	TRBV6-2/TRBV6-3	-	TRBJ2-7	16	CASSPLEISGLYEQYF	TGTGCCAGCAGTCCCCTCGAGATTAGCGGCCTCTACGAGCAGTACTTC
many	TRBV20-1	-	TRBJ2-7	14	CSARDRGLGVEQYF	TGCAGTGCTAGAGATCGGGGGTTGGGGGTCGAGCAGTACTTC
-	TRBV29-1	TRBD2	TRBJ2-2	13	CSGTSGSTGELFF	TGCAGCGGGACTAGCGGAAGCACCGGGGAGCTGTTTTTT
few	TRBV5-1	-	TRBJ2-1	16	CASSLEARSSYNEQFF	TGCGCCAGCAGCTTGGAGGCGAGGAGCTCCTACAATGAGCAGTTCTTC
many	TRBV7-2	-	TRBJ1-5	13	CASSWGNNQPQHF	TGTGCCAGCAGCTGGGGCAACAATCAGCCCCAGCATTTT
-	TRBV30	TRBD1	TRBJ1-5	17	CAWSDGQGKRSNQPQHF	TGTGCCTGGAGTGATGGACAGGGGAAAAGGAGCAATCAGCCCCAGCATTTT
-	TRBV19	TRBD1	TRBJ2-3	13	CASSESGQGTQYF	TGTGCCAGTAGCGAGTCGGGACAGGGGACGCAGTATTTT
many	TRBV24-1	-	TRBJ2-5	13	CATSDGKRETQYF	TGTGCCACCAGTGATGGGAAACGGGAGACCCAGTACTTC
many	TRBV27	TRBD1	TRBJ2-1	16	CASSLSDRGPYNEQFF	TGTGCCAGCAGTTTATCGGACAGGGGGCCCTACAATGAGCAGTTCTTC